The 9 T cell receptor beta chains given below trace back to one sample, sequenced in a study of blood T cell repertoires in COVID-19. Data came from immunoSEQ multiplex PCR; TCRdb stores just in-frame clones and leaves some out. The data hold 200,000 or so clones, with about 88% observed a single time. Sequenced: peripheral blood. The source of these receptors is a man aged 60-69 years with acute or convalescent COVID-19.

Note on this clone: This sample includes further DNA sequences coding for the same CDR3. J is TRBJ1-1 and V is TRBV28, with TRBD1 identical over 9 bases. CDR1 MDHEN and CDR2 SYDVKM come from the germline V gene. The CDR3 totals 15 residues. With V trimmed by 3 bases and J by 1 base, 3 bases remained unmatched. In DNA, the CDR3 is TGTGCCAGCAGTTTCCCGGGACAGGGGAACACTGAAGCTTTCTTT. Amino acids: CASSFPGQGNTEAFF.

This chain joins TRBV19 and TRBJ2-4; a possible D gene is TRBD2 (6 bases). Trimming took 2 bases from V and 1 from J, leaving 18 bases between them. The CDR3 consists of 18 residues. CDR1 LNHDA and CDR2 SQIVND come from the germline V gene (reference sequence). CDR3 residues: CASSIRLRERVAKNIQYF. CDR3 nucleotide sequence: TGTGCCAGTAGTATAAGGCTCCGGGAGAGGGTCGCCAAAAACATTCAGTACTTC. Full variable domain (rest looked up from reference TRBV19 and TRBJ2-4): DGGITQSPKYLFRKEGQNVTLSCEQNLNHDAMYWYRQDPGQGLRLIYYSQIVNDFQKGDIAEGYSVSREKKESFPLTVTSAQKNPTAFYLCASSIRLRERVAKNIQYFGAGTRLSVL.

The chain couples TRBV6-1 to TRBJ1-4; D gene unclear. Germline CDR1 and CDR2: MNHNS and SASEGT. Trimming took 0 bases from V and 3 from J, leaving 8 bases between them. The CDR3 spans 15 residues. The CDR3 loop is CASSEAWPPNEKLFF. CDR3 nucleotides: TGTGCCAGCAGTGAAGCTTGGCCGCCTAATGAAAAACTGTTTTTT.

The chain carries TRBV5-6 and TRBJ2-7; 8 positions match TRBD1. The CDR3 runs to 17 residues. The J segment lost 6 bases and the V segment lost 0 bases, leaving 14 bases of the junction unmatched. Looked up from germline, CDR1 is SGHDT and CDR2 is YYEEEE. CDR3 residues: CASSLARTGKILAEQYF. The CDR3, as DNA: TGTGCCAGCAGCTTGGCCAGGACAGGGAAGATCCTAGCCGAGCAGTACTTC.

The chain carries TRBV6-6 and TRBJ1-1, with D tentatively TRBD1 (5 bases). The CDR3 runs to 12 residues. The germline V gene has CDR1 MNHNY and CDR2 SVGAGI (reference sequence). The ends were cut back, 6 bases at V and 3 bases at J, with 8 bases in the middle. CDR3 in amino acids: CASSDSYTEAFF. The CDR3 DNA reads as TGTGCCAGCAGCGACAGCTACACTGAAGCTTTCTTT.

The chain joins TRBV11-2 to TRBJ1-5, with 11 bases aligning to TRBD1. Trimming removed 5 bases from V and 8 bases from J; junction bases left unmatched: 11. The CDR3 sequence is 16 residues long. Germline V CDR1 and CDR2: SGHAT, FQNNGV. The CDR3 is CASSNLGQGARKPQHF. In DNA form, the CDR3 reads TGTGCCAGCAGCAACCTAGGACAGGGGGCTAGGAAGCCCCAGCATTTT.

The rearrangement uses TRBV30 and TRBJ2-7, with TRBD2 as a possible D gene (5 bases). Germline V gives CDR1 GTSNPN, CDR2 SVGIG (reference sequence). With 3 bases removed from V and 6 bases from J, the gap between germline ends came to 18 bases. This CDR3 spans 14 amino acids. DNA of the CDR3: TGTGCCTGGAGCAAAAAAATCTCCGGGGTCGAGCAGTACTTC. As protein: CAWSKKISGVEQYF.

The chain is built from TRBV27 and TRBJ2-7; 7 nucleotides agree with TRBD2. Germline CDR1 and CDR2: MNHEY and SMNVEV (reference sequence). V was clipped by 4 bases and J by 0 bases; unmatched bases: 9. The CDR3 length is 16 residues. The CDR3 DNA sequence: TGTGCCAGCAGTTCCAACGGGCGGGGGTTCTCCTACGAGCAGTACTTC. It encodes CASSSNGRGFSYEQYF.

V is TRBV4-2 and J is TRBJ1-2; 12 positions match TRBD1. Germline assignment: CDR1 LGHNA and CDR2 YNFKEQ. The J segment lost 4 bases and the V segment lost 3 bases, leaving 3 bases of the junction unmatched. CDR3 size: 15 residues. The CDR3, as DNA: TGTGCCAGCAGCCATCCGGGACAGGGGGCCTATGGCTACACCTTC. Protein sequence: CASSHPGQGAYGYTF.